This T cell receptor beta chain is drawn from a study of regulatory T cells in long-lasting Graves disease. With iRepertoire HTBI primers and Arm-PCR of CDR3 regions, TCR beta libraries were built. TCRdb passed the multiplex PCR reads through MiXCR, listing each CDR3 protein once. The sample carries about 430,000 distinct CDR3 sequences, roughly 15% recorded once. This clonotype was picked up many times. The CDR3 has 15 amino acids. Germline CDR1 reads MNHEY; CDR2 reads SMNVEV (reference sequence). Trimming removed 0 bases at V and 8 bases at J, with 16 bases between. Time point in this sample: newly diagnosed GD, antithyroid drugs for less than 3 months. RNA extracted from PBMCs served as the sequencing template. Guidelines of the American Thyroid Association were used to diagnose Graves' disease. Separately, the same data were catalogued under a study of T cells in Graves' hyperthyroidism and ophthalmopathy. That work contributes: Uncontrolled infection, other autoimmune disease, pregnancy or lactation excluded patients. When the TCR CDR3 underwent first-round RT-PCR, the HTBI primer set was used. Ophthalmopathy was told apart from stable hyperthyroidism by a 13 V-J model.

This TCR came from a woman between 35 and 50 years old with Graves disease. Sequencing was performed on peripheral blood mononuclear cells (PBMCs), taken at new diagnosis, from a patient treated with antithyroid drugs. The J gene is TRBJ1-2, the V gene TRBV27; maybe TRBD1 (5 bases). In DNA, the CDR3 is TGTGCCAGCAGTTTATCGGGTGGGACCGACTTCGGCTACACCTTC. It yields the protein CASSLSGGTDFGYTF.